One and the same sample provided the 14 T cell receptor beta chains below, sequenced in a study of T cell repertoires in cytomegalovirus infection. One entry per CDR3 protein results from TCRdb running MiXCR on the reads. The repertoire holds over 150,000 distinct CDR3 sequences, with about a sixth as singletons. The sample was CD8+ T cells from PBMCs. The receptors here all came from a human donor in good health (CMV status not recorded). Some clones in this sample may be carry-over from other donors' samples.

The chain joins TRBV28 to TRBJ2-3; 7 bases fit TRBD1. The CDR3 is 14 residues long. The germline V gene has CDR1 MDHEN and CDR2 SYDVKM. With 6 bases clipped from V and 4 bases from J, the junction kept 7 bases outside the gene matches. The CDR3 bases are TGTGCCAGCAGCTGGGACAGAGGCGCAGATACGCAGTATTTT. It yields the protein CASSWDRGADTQYF.

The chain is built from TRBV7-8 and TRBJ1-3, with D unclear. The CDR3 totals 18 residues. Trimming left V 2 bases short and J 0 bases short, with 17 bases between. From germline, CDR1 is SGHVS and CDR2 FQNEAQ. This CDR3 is CASSLKPRALASGNTIYF. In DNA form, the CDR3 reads TGTGCCAGCAGCTTAAAGCCCCGGGCCCTAGCCTCTGGAAACACCATATATTTT.

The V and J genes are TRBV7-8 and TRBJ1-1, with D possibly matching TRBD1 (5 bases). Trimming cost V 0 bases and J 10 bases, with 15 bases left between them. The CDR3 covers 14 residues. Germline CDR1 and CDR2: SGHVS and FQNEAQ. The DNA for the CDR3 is TGTGCCAGCAGCTTAGCTGGAATCGGACAAGGAGCTTTCTTT. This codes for CASSLAGIGQGAFF.

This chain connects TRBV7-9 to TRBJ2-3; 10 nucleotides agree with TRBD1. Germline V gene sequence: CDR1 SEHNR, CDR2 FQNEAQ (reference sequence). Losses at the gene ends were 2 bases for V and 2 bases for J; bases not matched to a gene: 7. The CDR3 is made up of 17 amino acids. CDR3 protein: CASSLTPGQGPTDTQYF. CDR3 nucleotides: TGTGCCAGCAGCTTAACTCCGGGACAGGGGCCCACAGATACGCAGTATTTT.

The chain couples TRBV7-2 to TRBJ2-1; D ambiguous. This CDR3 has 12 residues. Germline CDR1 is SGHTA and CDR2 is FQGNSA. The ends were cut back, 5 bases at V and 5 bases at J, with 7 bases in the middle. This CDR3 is CASSQTHNEQFF. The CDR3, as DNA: TGTGCCAGCAGCCAAACGCACAATGAGCAGTTCTTC. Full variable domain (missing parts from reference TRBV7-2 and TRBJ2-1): GAGVSQSPSNKVTEKGKDVELRCDPISGHTALYWYRQSLGQGLEFLIYFQGNSAPDKSGLPSDRFSAERTGGSVSTLTIQRTQQEDSAVYLCASSQTHNEQFFGPGTRLTVL.

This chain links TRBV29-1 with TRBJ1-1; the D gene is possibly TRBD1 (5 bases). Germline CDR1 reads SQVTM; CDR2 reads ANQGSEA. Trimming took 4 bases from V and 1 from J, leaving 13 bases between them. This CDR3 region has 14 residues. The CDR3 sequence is CSVGRAGQNTEAFF. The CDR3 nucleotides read TGCAGCGTTGGTCGGGCGGGGCAGAACACTGAAGCTTTCTTT.

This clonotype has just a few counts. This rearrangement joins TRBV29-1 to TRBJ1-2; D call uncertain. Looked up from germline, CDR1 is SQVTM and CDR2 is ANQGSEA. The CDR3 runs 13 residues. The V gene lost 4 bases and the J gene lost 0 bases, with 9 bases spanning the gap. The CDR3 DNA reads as TGCAGCGTTGTACGTCCAGCTAACTATGGCTACACCTTC. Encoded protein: CSVVRPANYGYTF.

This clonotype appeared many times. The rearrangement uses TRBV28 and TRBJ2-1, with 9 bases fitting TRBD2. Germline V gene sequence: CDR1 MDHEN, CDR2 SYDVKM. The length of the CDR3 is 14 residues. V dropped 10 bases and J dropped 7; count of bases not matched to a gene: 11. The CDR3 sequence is CAISPTSGENEQFF. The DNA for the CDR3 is TGTGCCATCTCACCGACTAGCGGCGAGAATGAGCAGTTCTTC.

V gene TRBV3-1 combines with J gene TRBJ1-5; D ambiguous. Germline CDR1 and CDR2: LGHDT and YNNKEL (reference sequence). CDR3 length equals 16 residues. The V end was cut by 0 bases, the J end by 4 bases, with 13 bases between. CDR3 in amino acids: CASSQEPPVGNQPQHF. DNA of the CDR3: TGTGCCAGCAGCCAAGAACCGCCGGTGGGGAATCAGCCCCAGCATTTT.

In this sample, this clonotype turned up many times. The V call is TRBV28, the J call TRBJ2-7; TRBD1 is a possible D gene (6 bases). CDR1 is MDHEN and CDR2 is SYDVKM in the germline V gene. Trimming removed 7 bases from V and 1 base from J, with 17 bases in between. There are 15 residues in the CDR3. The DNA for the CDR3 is TGTGCCAGCAACCCTTACAGGGAGATTTCCTACGAGCAGTACTTC. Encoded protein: CASNPYREISYEQYF.

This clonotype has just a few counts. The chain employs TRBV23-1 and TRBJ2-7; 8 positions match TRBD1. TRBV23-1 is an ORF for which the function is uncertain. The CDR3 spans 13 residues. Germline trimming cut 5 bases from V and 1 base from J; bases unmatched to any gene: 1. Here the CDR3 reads CASSWDRSYEQYF. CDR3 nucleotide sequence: TGCGCCAGCAGTTGGGACAGGTCCTACGAGCAGTACTTC.

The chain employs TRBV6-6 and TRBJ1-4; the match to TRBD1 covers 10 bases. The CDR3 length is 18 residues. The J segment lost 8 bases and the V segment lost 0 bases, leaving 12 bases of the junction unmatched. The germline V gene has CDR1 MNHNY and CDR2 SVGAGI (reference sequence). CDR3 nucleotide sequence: TGTGCCAGCAGTTACTCGAGGGACAGGGGCCCCGAGGAGGAAAAACTGTTTTTT. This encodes CASSYSRDRGPEEEKLFF.

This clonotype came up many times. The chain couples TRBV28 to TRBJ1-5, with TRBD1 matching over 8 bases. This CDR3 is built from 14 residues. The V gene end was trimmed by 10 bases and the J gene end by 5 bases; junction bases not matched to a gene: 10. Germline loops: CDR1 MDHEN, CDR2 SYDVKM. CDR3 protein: CATLDRGVYQPQHF. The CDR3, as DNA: TGTGCCACCCTAGACAGGGGCGTTTATCAGCCCCAGCATTTT.

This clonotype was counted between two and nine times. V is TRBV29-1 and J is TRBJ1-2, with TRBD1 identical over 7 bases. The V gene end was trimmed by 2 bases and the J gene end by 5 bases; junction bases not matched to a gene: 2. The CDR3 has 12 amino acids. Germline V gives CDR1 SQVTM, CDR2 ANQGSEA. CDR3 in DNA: TGCAGCGTTGAAAAACAGGGGTATGGCTACACCTTC. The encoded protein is CSVEKQGYGYTF.